This TCR beta chain was identified during a study of cytomegalovirus exposure and HLA in healthy donors. Background on the study: The early release's HLA-typed donors yielded approximately 85 million unique TCRs. Broader study findings: Later analysis associated a missense DCLRE1C variant with TCR beta V- and J-gene trimming.

After removal of 5 bases from V and 3 bases from J, the junction contained 7 bases not matched to a gene. The germline CDR1 and CDR2 sequences are GTSNPN and SVGIG (reference sequence). The CDR3 has 14 residues. PCR primers comprised 60 Vbeta and 13 Jbeta primers. Method: immunoSEQ multiplex PCR; TCRdb's copy keeps in-frame clones and lacks some. The sample carries fewer than 150,000 clones, over 75% recorded once. Comments on this clone: Its target is unknown.

The sequencing input was PBMCs. The rearrangement links TRBV30 to TRBJ1-1; 9 bases align to TRBD1. The clonotype was recovered from a human donor in good health. For the CDR3, the DNA is TGTGCCTGGTCTTTGACAGGGGGAGACACTGAAGCTTTCTTT. It is translated as CAWSLTGGDTEAFF.